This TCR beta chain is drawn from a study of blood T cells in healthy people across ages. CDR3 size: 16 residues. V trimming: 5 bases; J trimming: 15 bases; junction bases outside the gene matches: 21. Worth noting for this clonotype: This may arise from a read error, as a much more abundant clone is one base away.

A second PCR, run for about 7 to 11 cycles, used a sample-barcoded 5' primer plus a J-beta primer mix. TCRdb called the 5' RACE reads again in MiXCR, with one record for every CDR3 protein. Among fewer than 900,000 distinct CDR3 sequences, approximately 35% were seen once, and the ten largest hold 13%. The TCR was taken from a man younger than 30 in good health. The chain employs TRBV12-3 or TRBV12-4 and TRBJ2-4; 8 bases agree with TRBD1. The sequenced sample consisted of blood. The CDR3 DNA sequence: TGTGCCAGCAGTCGCCTGGGGACAGGAGTAGGATACGAGCGGTACTTC. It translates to CASSRLGTGVGYERYF.